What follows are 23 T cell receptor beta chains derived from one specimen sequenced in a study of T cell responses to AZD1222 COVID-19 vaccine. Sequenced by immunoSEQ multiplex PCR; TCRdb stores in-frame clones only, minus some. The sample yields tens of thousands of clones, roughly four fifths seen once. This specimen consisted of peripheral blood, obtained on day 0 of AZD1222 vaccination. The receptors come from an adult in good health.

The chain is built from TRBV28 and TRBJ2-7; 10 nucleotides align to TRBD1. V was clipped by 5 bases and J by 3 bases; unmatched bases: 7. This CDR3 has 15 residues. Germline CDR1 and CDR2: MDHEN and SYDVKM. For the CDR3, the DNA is TGTGCCAGCAGTCCCGGGACAGGGGCCGTCTACGAGCAGTACTTC. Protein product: CASSPGTGAVYEQYF. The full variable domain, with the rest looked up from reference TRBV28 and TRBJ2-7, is DVKVTQSSRYLVKRTGEKVFLECVQDMDHENMFWYRQDPGLGLRLIYFSYDVKMKEKGDIPEGYSVSREKKERFSLILESASTNQTSMYLCASSPGTGAVYEQYFGPGTRLTVT.

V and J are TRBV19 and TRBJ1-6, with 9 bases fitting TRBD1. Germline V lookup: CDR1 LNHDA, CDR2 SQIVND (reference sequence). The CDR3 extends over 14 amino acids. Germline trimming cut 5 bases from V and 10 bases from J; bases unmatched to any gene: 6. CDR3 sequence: CASSPGTGRSPLHF. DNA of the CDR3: TGTGCCAGTAGTCCCGGGACAGGGCGATCACCCCTCCACTTT.

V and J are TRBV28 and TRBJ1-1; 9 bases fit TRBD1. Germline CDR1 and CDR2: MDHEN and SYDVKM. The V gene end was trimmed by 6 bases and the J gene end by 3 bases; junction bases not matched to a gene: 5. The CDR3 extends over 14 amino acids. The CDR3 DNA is TGTGCCAGCAGGCTACAGGGGGCCTACACTGAAGCTTTCTTT. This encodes CASRLQGAYTEAFF.

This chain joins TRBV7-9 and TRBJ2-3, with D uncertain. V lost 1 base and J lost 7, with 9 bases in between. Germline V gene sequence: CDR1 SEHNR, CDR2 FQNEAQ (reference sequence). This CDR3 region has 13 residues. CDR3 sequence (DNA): TGTGCCAGCAGCTTAGGGCCGGGTCATACGCAGTATTTT. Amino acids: CASSLGPGHTQYF.

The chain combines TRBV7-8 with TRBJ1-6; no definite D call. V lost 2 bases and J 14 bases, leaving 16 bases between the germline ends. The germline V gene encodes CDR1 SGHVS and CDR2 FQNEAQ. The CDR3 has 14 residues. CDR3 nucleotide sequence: TGTGCCAGCAGCTTAAGCAGTGGGGTTTTGGCCCTCCACTTT. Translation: CASSLSSGVLALHF.

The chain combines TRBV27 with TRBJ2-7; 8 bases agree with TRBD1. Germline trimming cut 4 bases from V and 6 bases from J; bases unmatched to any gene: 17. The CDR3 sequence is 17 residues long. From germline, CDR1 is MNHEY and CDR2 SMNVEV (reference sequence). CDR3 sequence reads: CASSSPVQAGGRGEQYF. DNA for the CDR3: TGTGCCAGCAGTTCCCCGGTCCAGGCAGGGGGCAGAGGCGAGCAGTACTTC.

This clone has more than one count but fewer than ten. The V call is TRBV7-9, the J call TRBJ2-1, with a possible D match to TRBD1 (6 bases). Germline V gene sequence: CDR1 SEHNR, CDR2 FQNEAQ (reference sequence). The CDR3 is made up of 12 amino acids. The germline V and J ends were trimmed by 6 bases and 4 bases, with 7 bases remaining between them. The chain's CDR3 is CASRDRYNEQFF. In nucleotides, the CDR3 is TGTGCCAGCAGAGACAGGTACAATGAGCAGTTCTTC.

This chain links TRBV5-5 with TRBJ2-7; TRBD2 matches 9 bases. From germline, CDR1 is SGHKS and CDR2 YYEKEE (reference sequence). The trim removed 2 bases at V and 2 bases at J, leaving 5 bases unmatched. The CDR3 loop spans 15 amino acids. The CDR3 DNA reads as TGTGCCAGCAGCTTAGCAGCGGGGGGTACCTACGAGCAGTACTTC. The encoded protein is CASSLAAGGTYEQYF. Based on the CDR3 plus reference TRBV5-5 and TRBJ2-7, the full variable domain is DAGVTQSPTHLIKTRGQQVTLRCSPISGHKSVSWYQQVLGQGPQFIFQYYEKEERGRGNFPDRFSARQFPNYSSELNVNALLLGDSALYLCASSLAAGGTYEQYFGPGTRLTVT.

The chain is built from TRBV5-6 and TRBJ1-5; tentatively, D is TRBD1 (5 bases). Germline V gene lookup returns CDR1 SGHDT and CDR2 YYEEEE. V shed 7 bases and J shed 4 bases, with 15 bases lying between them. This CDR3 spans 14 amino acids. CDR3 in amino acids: CASSYRRRNQPQHF. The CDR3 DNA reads TGTGCCAGCTCTTACAGGAGAAGGAATCAGCCCCAGCATTTT. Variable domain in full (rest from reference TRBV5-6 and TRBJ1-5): DAGVTQSPTHLIKTRGQQVTLRCSPKSGHDTVSWYQQALGQGPQFIFQYYEEEERQRGNFPDRFSGHQFPNYSSELNVNALLLGDSALYLCASSYRRRNQPQHFGDGTRLSIL.

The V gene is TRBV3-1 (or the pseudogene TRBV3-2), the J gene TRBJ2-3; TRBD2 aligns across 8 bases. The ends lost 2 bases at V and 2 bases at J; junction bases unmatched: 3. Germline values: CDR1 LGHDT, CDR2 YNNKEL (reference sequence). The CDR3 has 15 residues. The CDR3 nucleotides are TGTGCCAGCAGCCAATTCGGGGGGGACACAGATACGCAGTATTTT. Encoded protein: CASSQFGGDTDTQYF.

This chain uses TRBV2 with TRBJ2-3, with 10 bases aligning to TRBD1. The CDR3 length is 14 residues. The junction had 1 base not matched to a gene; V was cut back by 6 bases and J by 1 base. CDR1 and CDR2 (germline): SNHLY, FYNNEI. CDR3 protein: CASSGQGGTDTQYF. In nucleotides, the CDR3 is TGTGCCAGCAGCGGACAGGGGGGCACAGATACGCAGTATTTT.

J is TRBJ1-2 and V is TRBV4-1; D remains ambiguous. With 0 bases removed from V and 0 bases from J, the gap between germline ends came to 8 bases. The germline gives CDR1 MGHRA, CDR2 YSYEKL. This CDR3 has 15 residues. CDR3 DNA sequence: TGCGCCAGCAGCCAAGATGCAGGAACTAACTATGGCTACACCTTC. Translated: CASSQDAGTNYGYTF.

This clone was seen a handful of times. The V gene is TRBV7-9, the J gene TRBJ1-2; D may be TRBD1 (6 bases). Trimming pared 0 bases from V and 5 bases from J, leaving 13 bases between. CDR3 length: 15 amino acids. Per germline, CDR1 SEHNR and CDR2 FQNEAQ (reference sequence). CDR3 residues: CASSLAGGTNYGYTF. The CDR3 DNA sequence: TGTGCCAGCAGCTTAGCAGGGGGGACAAATTATGGCTACACCTTC.

CDR3 loop: CASSEIGSPLHF. The CDR3 DNA is TGTGCCAGCAGTGAAATAGGATCACCCCTCCACTTT. The V gene is TRBV25-1, the J gene TRBJ1-6; the D is unclear. Trimming removed 2 bases at V and 10 bases at J, with 6 bases between. The CDR3 totals 12 residues. The V gene's germline CDR1 is MGHDK and CDR2 SYGVNS.

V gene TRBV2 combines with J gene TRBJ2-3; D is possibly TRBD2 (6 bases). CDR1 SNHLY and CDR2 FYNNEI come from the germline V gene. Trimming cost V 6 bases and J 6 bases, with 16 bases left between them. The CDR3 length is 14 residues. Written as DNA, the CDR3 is TGTGCCAGCAGGGCGGGGCTTACTTCGGATACGCAGTATTTT. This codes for CASRAGLTSDTQYF.

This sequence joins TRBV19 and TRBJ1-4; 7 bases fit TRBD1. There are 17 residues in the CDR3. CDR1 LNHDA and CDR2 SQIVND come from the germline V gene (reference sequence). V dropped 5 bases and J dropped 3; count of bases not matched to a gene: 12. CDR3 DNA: TGTGCCAGTAGTCGCCCCGACAGGGATCGGGCTAATGAAAAACTGTTTTTT. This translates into CASSRPDRDRANEKLFF. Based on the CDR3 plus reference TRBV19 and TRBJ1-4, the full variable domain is DGGITQSPKYLFRKEGQNVTLSCEQNLNHDAMYWYRQDPGQGLRLIYYSQIVNDFQKGDIAEGYSVSREKKESFPLTVTSAQKNPTAFYLCASSRPDRDRANEKLFFGSGTQLSVL.

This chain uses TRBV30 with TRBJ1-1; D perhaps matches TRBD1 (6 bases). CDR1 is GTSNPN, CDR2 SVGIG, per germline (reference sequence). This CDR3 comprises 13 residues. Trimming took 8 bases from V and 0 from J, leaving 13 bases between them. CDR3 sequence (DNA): TGTGCCGGGGGCCGGAATGTGAACACTGAAGCTTTCTTT. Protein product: CAGGRNVNTEAFF.

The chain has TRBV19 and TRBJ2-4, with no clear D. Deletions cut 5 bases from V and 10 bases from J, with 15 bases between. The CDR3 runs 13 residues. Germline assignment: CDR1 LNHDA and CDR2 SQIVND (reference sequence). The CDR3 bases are TGTGCCAGTAGTGACCGGACCGGCAGAATTCAGTACTTC. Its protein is CASSDRTGRIQYF.

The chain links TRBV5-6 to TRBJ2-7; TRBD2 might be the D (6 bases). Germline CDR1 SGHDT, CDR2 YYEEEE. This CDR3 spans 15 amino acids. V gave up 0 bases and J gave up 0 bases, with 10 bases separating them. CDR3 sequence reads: CASSLAGRYSYEQYF. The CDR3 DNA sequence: TGTGCCAGCAGCTTGGCTGGGAGGTACTCCTACGAGCAGTACTTC.

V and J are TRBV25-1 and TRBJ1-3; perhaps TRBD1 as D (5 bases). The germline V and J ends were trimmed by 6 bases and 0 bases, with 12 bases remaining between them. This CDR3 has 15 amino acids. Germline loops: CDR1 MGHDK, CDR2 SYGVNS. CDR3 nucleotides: TGTGCCAGCAGCGAGGACATTTCCTCTGGAAACACCATATATTTT. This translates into CASSEDISSGNTIYF.

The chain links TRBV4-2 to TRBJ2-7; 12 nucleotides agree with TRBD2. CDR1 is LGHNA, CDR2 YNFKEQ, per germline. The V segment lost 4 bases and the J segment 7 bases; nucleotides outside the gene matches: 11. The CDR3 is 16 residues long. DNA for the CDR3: TGTGCCAGCAGCCTATCGACTAGCGGGGGCCGTAAGGAGCAGTACTTC. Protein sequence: CASSLSTSGGRKEQYF.

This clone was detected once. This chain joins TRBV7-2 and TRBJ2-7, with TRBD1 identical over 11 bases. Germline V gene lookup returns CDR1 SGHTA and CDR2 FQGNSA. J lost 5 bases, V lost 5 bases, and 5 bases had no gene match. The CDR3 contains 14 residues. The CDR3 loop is CASSAVGQGDEQYF. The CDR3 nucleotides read TGTGCCAGCAGCGCCGTGGGACAGGGGGACGAGCAGTACTTC.

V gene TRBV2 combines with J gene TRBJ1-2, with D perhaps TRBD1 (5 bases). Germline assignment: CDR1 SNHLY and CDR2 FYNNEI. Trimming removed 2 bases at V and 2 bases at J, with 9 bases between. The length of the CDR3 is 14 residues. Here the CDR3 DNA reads TGTGCCAGCAGTGAACGGGGGACGAACTATGGCTACACCTTC. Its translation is CASSERGTNYGYTF.